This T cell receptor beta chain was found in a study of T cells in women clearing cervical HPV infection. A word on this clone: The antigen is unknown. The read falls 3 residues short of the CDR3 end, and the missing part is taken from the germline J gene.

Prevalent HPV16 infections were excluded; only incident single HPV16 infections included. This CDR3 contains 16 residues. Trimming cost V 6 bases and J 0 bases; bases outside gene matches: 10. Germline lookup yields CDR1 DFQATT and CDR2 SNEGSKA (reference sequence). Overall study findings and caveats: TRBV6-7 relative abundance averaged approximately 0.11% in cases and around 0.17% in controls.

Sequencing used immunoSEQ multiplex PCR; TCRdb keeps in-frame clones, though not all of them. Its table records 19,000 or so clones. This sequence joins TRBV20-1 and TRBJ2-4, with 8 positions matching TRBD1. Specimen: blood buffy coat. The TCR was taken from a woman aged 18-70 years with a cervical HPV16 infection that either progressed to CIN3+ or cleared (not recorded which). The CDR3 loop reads CSAVGTGGLAKNIQYF. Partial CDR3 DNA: TGCAGTGCCGTAGGAACAGGGGGTTTAGCCAAAAACATT.